This TCR beta chain was sequenced during a study of blood T cell repertoires in COVID-19. Authors' data handling: Counts of nucleated cells, estimated from reference gene primer amplification, were obtained. The assay was immunoSEQ multiplex PCR, and TCRdb's table has in-frame clones only and misses some. V, J and clone size reflect that table, while D and trimming were determined from the DNA. The table includes fewer than 140,000 clones, about 80% detected once. This CDR3 is 16 amino acids long. The specimen sequenced was peripheral blood. V gene TRBV7-5 combines with J gene TRBJ2-5; the listed D gene, TRBD2, was not tested against the DNA. TRBV7-5 is annotated as a pseudogene. This TCR came from a woman aged 55-69 years with acute or convalescent COVID-19. CDR3 nucleotides: TGTGCCAGAAGCTTAGAGGGTCACCCTCGGGGAGAGACCCAGTACTTC. This translates into CARSLEGHPRGETQYF.